This T cell receptor beta chain was sequenced in a study of cytomegalovirus exposure and HLA in healthy donors. Notes on the study in general: In terms of immune exposure information, only CMV serostatus was available. Earlier results showed most TCR beta V segments being productive about 87% or about 30% of the time.

Worth noting for this clone: Its antigen is not identified.

Both 60 Vbeta primers and 13 Jbeta primers went into the PCR. The data were produced by immunoSEQ multiplex PCR, yet TCRdb's version contains in-frame clones alone and is incomplete. The profile covers around 200,000 clones, with around 62% appearing a single time and just under 3% taken by the ten largest. Despite likely unrecorded immune exposures, the donors were nominally healthy at the time of sampling. This receptor was obtained from a man in his forties in good health and CMV-seronegative. Sequenced material: PBMCs.

CDR3 residues: CATSRALGGTDTQYF. DNA of the CDR3: TGTGCCACCAGCAGAGCCCTCGGGGGTACAGATACGCAGTATTTT. V and J are TRBV15 and TRBJ2-3; tentatively, D is TRBD2 (6 bases). Germline-derived CDR1 and CDR2 are LNHNV and YYDKDF (reference sequence). The CDR3 runs to 15 residues. V gave up 1 base and J gave up 3 bases, with 11 bases separating them.